The 7 T cell receptor beta chains given below trace back to one sample, sequenced in a study of monozygotic twins with inflammatory bowel disease. TCRdb re-called the 5' RACE reads, yielding one record per CDR3 amino acid sequence without DNA. The sample holds about 140,000 distinct CDR3 sequences. Sequences were obtained from blood. These receptors were obtained from a human donor with ulcerative colitis or Crohn's disease, or a healthy co-twin of an affected twin (not recorded which).

This chain's CDR3 is CASSPYRQSSGANVLTF. The rearrangement uses TRBV4-1 and TRBJ2-6. The CDR3 is 17 residues long. CDR1 and CDR2 from the germline V gene are MGHRA and YSYEKL.

This chain's CDR3 is CASSPGHFVYGYTF. The chain couples TRBV3-1 to TRBJ1-2; TCRdb outputs TRBD1, but without DNA this stays unchecked. The germline gives CDR1 LGHDT, CDR2 YNNKEL (reference sequence). This CDR3 is built from 14 residues.

The rearrangement joins TRBV20-1 to TRBJ2-3; TCRdb designates TRBD1, a call that cannot be tested without DNA. Germline values: CDR1 DFQATT, CDR2 SNEGSKA (reference sequence). The CDR3 consists of 16 residues. The CDR3 region is CSASLAGAFRTDTQYF.

The chain couples TRBV20-1 to TRBJ1-2; no DNA is available, so the TRBD1 call from TCRdb remains unchecked. Germline assignment: CDR1 DFQATT and CDR2 SNEGSKA (reference sequence). This CDR3 spans 14 amino acids. The CDR3 spells CSARRDRGFKETNF.

The V and J genes are TRBV20-1 and TRBJ2-7; TCRdb lists TRBD2, though no DNA is available to test this call. Germline CDR1 and CDR2: DFQATT and SNEGSKA (reference sequence). This CDR3 is 13 amino acids long. The CDR3 region is CSVNSGGTYEQYF.

This chain uses TRBV7-8 with TRBJ2-4; TCRdb selects TRBD1, and the lack of DNA leaves this call unchecked. The CDR3 extends over 16 amino acids. Per the germline V gene, CDR1 is SGHVS and CDR2 is FQNEAQ. CDR3 in amino acids: CASSLRQTLAKNIQYF.

CDR3 amino acids: CASSQDRGRGVDGELFF. This sequence joins TRBV4-2 and TRBJ2-2; TCRdb's D call, TRBD2, is unchecked because there is no DNA. CDR3 length equals 17 residues. Germline assignment: CDR1 LGHNA and CDR2 YNFKEQ.